This T cell receptor beta chain comes out of a study of control samples from healthy donors and cancer patients. This clone was counted a few times. Trimming stripped 3 bases from V and 7 bases from J, with 18 bases between. This CDR3 has 16 amino acids. Germline-derived CDR1 and CDR2 are ENHRY and SYGVKD. TCRdb's table, derived via immunoSEQ multiplex PCR, lists solely in-frame clones and lacks some. The table has some 150,000 clones, about 95% seen once. The receptor was isolated from a man in his fifties or sixties with colorectal cancer. Source material: PBMCs. The V gene is TRBV10-3, the J gene TRBJ2-2; no definite D call. In nucleotides, the CDR3 is TGTGCCATCAGTGATATTACCTCCCCGGCTGGCGGGGAGCTGTTTTTT. Protein sequence: CAISDITSPAGGELFF.